Listed below are T cell receptor beta chains from one sample, sequenced in a study of OX40 agonist ivuxolimab in advanced cancers. This table comes from immunoSEQ multiplex PCR, and its TCRdb copy is limited to in-frame clones, with some not included. The sample includes roughly 67,000 clones, more than 70% seen only once; the top ten take under 0.9%. Specimen: CD4+ or CD8+ T cells sorted from blood, collected in a trial of the OX40 agonist ivuxolimab. The receptors here all came from an adult with an advanced solid tumor such as melanoma, head and neck, liver or kidney cancer. Both conserved end residues are part of each CDR3. A D gene is named only where the DNA matches it firmly.

D: .; V: TRBV20-1; J: TRBJ1-1; CDR3: CSARLRTEAFF
D: .; V: TRBV21-1; J: TRBJ2-5; CDR3: CASSDNQETQYF
D: TRBD2; V: TRBV19; J: TRBJ2-1; CDR3: CAASSGRGYNEQFF
D: .; V: TRBV6-5; J: TRBJ1-6; CDR3: CASSYSFRMINSPLHF
D: TRBD1; V: TRBV6-5; J: TRBJ1-1; CDR3: CASSPGQGGQAFF
D: .; V: TRBV29-1; J: TRBJ1-1; CDR3: CSVKISRIEAFF
D: .; V: TRBV6-5; J: TRBJ2-1; CDR3: CASSSPKAGGWEQFF
D: .; V: TRBV28; J: TRBJ2-5; CDR3: CASSLWAHTGTQYF
D: TRBD1; V: TRBV9; J: TRBJ2-5; CDR3: CASSGSKGGYETQYF
D: .; V: TRBV9; J: TRBJ2-6; CDR3: CASSLRGSGANVLTF
D: .; V: TRBV28; J: TRBJ2-1; CDR3: CASSLRGTSYNEQFF
D: .; V: TRBV19; J: TRBJ1-2; CDR3: CASSPSGTNYGYTF
D: TRBD1; V: TRBV28; J: TRBJ1-2; CDR3: CASLTTGSGYTF
D: TRBD1; V: TRBV2; J: TRBJ1-1; CDR3: CASSLTGDGRAFF
D: .; V: TRBV14; J: TRBJ2-7; CDR3: CASSQGRGRYEQYF
D: .; V: TRBV10-3; J: TRBJ2-3; CDR3: CAISEVRDRTDTQYF
D: TRBD1; V: TRBV5-1; J: TRBJ2-7; CDR3: CASSSTGVDEQYF
D: .; V: TRBV7-8; J: TRBJ2-5; CDR3: CASSSSSQETQYF
D: .; V: TRBV19; J: TRBJ1-1; CDR3: CASSTTQTLEAFF
D: TRBD1; V: TRBV7-3; J: TRBJ2-7; CDR3: CASSRDSSYEQYF
D: .; V: TRBV5-1; J: TRBJ1-3; CDR3: CASSRDPGNTIYF
D: .; V: TRBV5-4; J: TRBJ2-2; CDR3: CASSYRSGTGELFF
D: .; V: TRBV28; J: TRBJ1-6; CDR3: CASRGIRGKSPLHF
D: .; V: TRBV25-1; J: TRBJ2-1; CDR3: CASTGSRAQFF
D: TRBD1; V: TRBV27; J: TRBJ1-4; CDR3: CASLFEGGDGEKLFF
D: .; V: TRBV5-1; J: TRBJ1-3; CDR3: CASSLQGGVTGNTIYF
D: TRBD1; V: TRBV30; J: TRBJ1-1; CDR3: CAWRGTGGRMNTEAFF
D: TRBD2; V: TRBV5-1; J: TRBJ2-1; CDR3: CASSLAPSGGGASEQFF
D: .; V: TRBV7-6; J: TRBJ2-1; CDR3: CASSSRTEQFF
D: .; V: TRBV11-3; J: TRBJ2-3; CDR3: CASSLDSTDTQYF
D: .; V: TRBV2; J: TRBJ1-5; CDR3: CASSYRDSNQPQHF
D: .; V: TRBV4-1; J: TRBJ1-1; CDR3: CASSQRDQEAFF
D: .; V: TRBV6-1; J: TRBJ1-1; CDR3: CASREWQNTEAFF
D: .; V: TRBV4-1; J: TRBJ2-1; CDR3: CASSQVGPPRNEQFF
D: .; V: TRBV25-1; J: TRBJ1-2; CDR3: CASSEYTGPNYGYTF
D: TRBD2; V: TRBV7-3; J: TRBJ2-1; CDR3: CASNNAPGLAGGSVGEQFF
D: .; V: TRBV5-1; J: TRBJ1-4; CDR3: CASSLVATNEKLFF
D: TRBD2; V: TRBV11-2; J: TRBJ2-3; CDR3: CASTTLASGGRDTQYF
D: .; V: TRBV11-1; J: TRBJ2-3; CDR3: CASSSNKGATDTQYF
D: .; V: TRBV29-1; J: TRBJ2-3; CDR3: CSVARQSSTDTQYF
D: TRBD1; V: TRBV18; J: TRBJ1-1; CDR3: CASSPQVGQGASEAFF
D: .; V: TRBV5-1; J: TRBJ2-3; CDR3: CASSLATRTDTQYF
D: .; V: TRBV18; J: TRBJ2-1; CDR3: CASSPTLDTYNEQFF
D: .; V: TRBV9; J: TRBJ1-1; CDR3: CASSVGLPGTLGRNTEAFF
D: .; V: TRBV5-1; J: TRBJ1-5; CDR3: CASSLGTGRNQPQHF
D: .; V: TRBV6-1; J: TRBJ1-2; CDR3: CASRPGEGFNYGYTF
D: .; V: TRBV27; J: TRBJ2-6; CDR3: CASKRSSGANVLTF
D: TRBD1; V: TRBV4-1; J: TRBJ1-5; CDR3: CASSQDLQGRQPQHF
D: .; V: TRBV19; J: TRBJ1-2; CDR3: CASTSGPNYGYTF
D: .; V: TRBV6-6; J: TRBJ2-2; CDR3: CASNQGEGELFF
D: .; V: TRBV5-1; J: TRBJ2-2; CDR3: CASRPSGIPTGELFF
D: TRBD1; V: TRBV27; J: TRBJ1-5; CDR3: CASSLRQGPAQPQHF
D: TRBD1; V: TRBV5-5; J: TRBJ2-7; CDR3: CASSDRTGHSYEQYF
D: TRBD1; V: TRBV5-4; J: TRBJ1-2; CDR3: CASLTQGIYGYTF